This TCR beta chain comes out of a study of graft-versus-host responses after intestinal transplantation. About the study: Uniformly, recipients were administered anti-thymocyte globulin induction with subsequent tacrolimus and steroids for roughly three years. General study results and limits: Researchers found peak circulating GvH clone levels linked to early post-transplant HvG declines. Recipient-marrow GvH clones were detected, some having first appeared in ileum or blood.

Some clones are missing from TCRdb's copy, which holds only in-frame ones; the method was immunoSEQ multiplex PCR. The sample yields roughly 130,000 clones, about 90% seen once. This CDR3 region has 11 residues. Germline CDR1 reads MNHNS; CDR2 reads SASEGT. Trimming took off 7 bases at V and 11 bases at J, with 14 bases between the two ends. To note about this clone: No antigen is known for it.

This sequence originates from a human donor who received an intestinal transplant. The sample was unstimulated CD4+ T cells sorted from spleen or lymph node cells, taken before intestinal transplant. The chain recombines TRBV6-1 with TRBJ2-5; D call uncertain. The CDR3 loop reads CASTGLKEQYF. CDR3 bases: TGTGCCAGCACCGGGTTAAAGGAGCAGTACTTC.